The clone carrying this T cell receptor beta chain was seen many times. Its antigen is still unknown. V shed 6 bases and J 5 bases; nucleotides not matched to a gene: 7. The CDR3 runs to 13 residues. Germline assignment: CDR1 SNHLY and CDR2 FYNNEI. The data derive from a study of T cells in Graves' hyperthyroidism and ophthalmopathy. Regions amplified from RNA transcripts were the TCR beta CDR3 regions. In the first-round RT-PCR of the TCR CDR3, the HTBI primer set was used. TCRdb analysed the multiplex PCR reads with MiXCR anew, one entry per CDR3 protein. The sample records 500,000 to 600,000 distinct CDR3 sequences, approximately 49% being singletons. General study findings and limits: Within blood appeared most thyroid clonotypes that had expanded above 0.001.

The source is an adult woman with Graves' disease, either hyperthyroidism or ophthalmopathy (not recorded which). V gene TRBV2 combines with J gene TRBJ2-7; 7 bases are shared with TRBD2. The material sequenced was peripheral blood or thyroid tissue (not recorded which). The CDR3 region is CASRLGGLDEQYF. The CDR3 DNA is TGTGCCAGCAGGTTGGGGGGGTTGGACGAGCAGTACTTC.